These 9 T cell receptor beta chains were sequenced from one sample in a study of lymphopenia after photon versus proton radiotherapy. Measured with immunoSEQ multiplex PCR; TCRdb has only the in-frame clones, and not every one. The sample lists 160,000 or so clones; more than 85% were seen once. The source material was peripheral blood, sampled from a patient treated with photon-based radiotherapy. The receptors stem from a middle-aged man with gastric cancer.

V is TRBV5-1 and J is TRBJ2-2; D unclear. V was clipped by 3 bases and J by 7 bases, with 13 bases between them. The germline V gene has CDR1 SGHRS and CDR2 YFSETQ. This CDR3 contains 14 residues. CDR3 nucleotides: TGCGCCAGCAGCTCCCAAACGGGTGGCGGGGAGCTGTTTTTT. Its translation is CASSSQTGGGELFF.

The chain recombines TRBV11-2 with TRBJ2-1; 14 positions agree with TRBD2. The CDR3 consists of 17 residues. Germline values: CDR1 SGHAT, CDR2 FQNNGV. After removal of 1 base from V and 10 bases from J, the junction contained 9 bases not matched to a gene. The CDR3 region is CASSLAQTSGRAKEQFF. In DNA form, the CDR3 reads TGTGCCAGCAGCTTAGCCCAGACTAGCGGGAGGGCGAAGGAGCAGTTCTTC.

The chain employs TRBV11-2 and TRBJ1-2; D is ambiguous. The CDR3 contains 12 residues. The V gene's germline CDR1 is SGHAT and CDR2 FQNNGV. The ends were cut back, 2 bases at V and 7 bases at J, with 8 bases in the middle. For the CDR3, the DNA is TGTGCCAGCAGCTTAAGTGAAGGTGGCTACACCTTC. Translated, it gives CASSLSEGGYTF.

The table lists this clone with a few counts. The J gene is TRBJ1-2, the V gene TRBV19, with 7 bases lining up with TRBD1. This CDR3 is 16 amino acids long. Trimming removed 5 bases from V and 3 bases from J; junction bases left unmatched: 12. CDR1 and CDR2 from the germline V gene are LNHDA and SQIVND (reference sequence). The CDR3 DNA reads TGTGCCAGTAGTCTGGAACAGGGGAGTGTTGACTATGGCTACACCTTC. Translated, it gives CASSLEQGSVDYGYTF.

The rearrangement joins TRBV10-2 to TRBJ2-7; TRBD1 matches at 10 bases. Unmatched junction bases numbered 8, after V lost 0 bases and J lost 3 bases. In germline, CDR1 is WSHSY, CDR2 SAAADI. CDR3 length: 17 residues. CDR3 nucleotide sequence: TGCGCCAGCAGTGAGTCGGCTAGGGACAGGGGTTACTACGAGCAGTACTTC. It codes for CASSESARDRGYYEQYF.

This rearrangement joins TRBV2 to TRBJ1-4; D call uncertain. Trimming removed 3 bases from V and 4 bases from J, with 12 bases in between. This CDR3 is 15 amino acids long. Germline V gene sequence: CDR1 SNHLY, CDR2 FYNNEI. CDR3 sequence reads: CASSDRGNSNEKLFF. CDR3 sequence (DNA): TGTGCCAGCAGTGACCGAGGGAACAGTAATGAAAAACTGTTTTTT.

This clone was observed a few times. V and J are TRBV18 and TRBJ1-5, with D uncertain. The CDR3 has 14 amino acids. Germline V gene data show CDR1 as KGHSH and CDR2 as LQKENI. Trimming left V 0 bases short and J 5 bases short, with 8 bases between. In DNA, the CDR3 is TGTGCCAGCTCACCACCAGGCGTCTATCAGCCCCAGCATTTT. Protein sequence: CASSPPGVYQPQHF.

This rearrangement joins TRBV19 to TRBJ2-7; 9 bases are shared with TRBD1. The V gene's germline CDR1 is LNHDA and CDR2 SQIVND (reference sequence). V was pared by 1 base and J by 6 bases, with 4 bases of the junction left unmatched. This CDR3 has 14 amino acids. This chain's CDR3 is CASSIGTGAFEQYF. The CDR3, as DNA: TGTGCCAGTAGTATAGGGACAGGGGCGTTCGAGCAGTACTTC.

This clone was picked up a small number of times. This chain joins TRBV19 and TRBJ2-1, with a possible D match to TRBD1 (6 bases). V lost 5 bases and J 8 bases, leaving 10 bases between the germline ends. Germline values: CDR1 LNHDA, CDR2 SQIVND (reference sequence). The length of the CDR3 is 12 residues. The CDR3 region is CASSYRVHEQFF. The DNA for the CDR3 is TGTGCCAGTAGTTACAGGGTCCATGAGCAGTTCTTC.